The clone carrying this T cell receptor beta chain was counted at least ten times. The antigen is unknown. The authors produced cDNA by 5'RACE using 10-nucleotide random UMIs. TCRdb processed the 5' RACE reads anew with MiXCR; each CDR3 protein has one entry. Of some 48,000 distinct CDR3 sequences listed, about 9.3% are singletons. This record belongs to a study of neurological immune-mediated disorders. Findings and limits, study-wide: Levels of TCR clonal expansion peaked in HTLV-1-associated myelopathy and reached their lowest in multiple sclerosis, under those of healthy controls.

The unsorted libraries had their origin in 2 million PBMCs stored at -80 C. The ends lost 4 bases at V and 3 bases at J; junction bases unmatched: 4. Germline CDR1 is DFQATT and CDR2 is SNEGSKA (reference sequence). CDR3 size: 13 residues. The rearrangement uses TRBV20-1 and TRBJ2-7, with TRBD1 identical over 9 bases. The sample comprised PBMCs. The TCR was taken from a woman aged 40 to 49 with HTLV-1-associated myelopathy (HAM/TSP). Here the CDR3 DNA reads TGCAGTGCTAAAGGACAGGGGCTCTACGAGCAGTACTTC. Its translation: CSAKGQGLYEQYF.